This is a list of T cell receptor beta chains from one sample in a study of blood T cell repertoires in COVID-19. Sequencing used immunoSEQ multiplex PCR; TCRdb keeps in-frame clones, though not all of them. The sample lists under 400,000 clones, just over 85% occurring once. The sequencing input was PBMCs or T cells enriched from blood (not recorded which). The receptors come from a woman aged 40 to 50 with acute COVID-19. Both conserved end residues are part of each CDR3. The D gene is left open where the match is weak. Rows may omit the clone size; those that give it use once, few, many or a size class.

cdr3_length d_call j_call v_call clone_size cdr3_aa cdr3_nt
13 . TRBJ1-2 TRBV5-4 . CASSLEGVYGYTF TGTGCCAGCAGCTTGGAGGGGGTATATGGCTACACCTTC
15 . TRBJ1-3 TRBV18 few CASSPGAGSGNTIYF TGTGCCAGCTCACCAGGGGCAGGCTCTGGAAACACCATATATTTT
14 . TRBJ1-2 TRBV25-1 . CASSAEGGGLGYTF TGTGCCAGCAGTGCCGAGGGCGGGGGGCTCGGCTACACCTTC
14 . TRBJ1-2 TRBV6-2/TRBV6-3 . CASSYAGISYGYTF TGTGCCAGCAGTTACGCCGGGATTTCCTATGGCTACACCTTC
14 TRBD1 TRBJ1-5 TRBV5-6 . CASSLGQQDQPQHF TGTGCCAGCAGCCTGGGACAGCAGGATCAGCCCCAGCATTTT
13 . TRBJ1-2 TRBV3-1/TRBV3-2 . CASSQDREGGYTF TGTGCCAGCAGCCAAGACCGGGAGGGTGGCTACACCTTC
13 . TRBJ1-1 TRBV12-3/TRBV12-4 . CASSFSVNTEAFF TGTGCCAGCAGTTTTTCGGTGAACACTGAAGCTTTCTTT
15 TRBD1 TRBJ1-1 TRBV7-2 . CASSLAGQINTEAFF TGTGCCAGCAGCTTAGCGGGACAGATCAATACTGAAGCTTTCTTT
15 . TRBJ2-2 TRBV4-2 few CASGSGEGNTGELFF TGTGCCAGCGGCTCAGGGGAGGGGAACACCGGGGAGCTGTTTTTT
18 . TRBJ1-4 TRBV4-1 . CASSQDRGLGSTNEKLFF TGCGCCAGCAGCCAAGATAGAGGTCTTGGGTCAACTAATGAAAAACTGTTTTTT
17 . TRBJ2-2 TRBV28 few CASSLSDSLTNTGELFF TGTGCCAGCAGTTTATCGGACAGCTTAACGAACACCGGGGAGCTGTTTTTT
13 . TRBJ1-2 TRBV20-1 . CSASGDTQDGYTF TGCAGTGCTAGTGGGGACACCCAGGATGGCTACACCTTC
13 . TRBJ1-4 TRBV19 . CASCGRANEKLFF TGTGCCAGTTGTGGGCGGGCTAATGAAAAACTGTTTTTT
19 TRBD2 TRBJ2-7 TRBV7-2 . CASSSGAGLAGGPLYEQYF TGTGCCAGCAGCTCCGGAGCGGGACTAGCGGGGGGGCCTCTCTACGAGCAGTACTTC
13 . TRBJ1-1 TRBV5-1 . CASFGQLNTEAFF TGCGCCAGCTTCGGACAGTTGAACACTGAAGCTTTCTTT
16 . TRBJ2-2 TRBV10-3 . CAISESSPPNTGELFF TGTGCCATCAGTGAGTCGTCCCCTCCGAACACCGGGGAGCTGTTTTTT
16 . TRBJ2-1 TRBV5-1 many CASSLGLPSRIGEQFF TGCGCCAGCAGCTTGGGTCTACCCTCCAGGATTGGTGAGCAGTTCTTC
18 TRBD2 TRBJ2-1 TRBV11-2 . CASSLGSGTSDSYNEQFF TGTGCCAGCAGCTTAGGGTCCGGGACTAGCGACTCCTACAATGAGCAGTTCTTC
13 TRBD1 TRBJ1-2 TRBV12-3/TRBV12-4 . CASSLRQGAGYTF TGTGCCAGCAGTCTAAGACAGGGGGCTGGCTACACCTTC
14 . TRBJ1-5 TRBV28 . CASSLGDRSQPQHF TGTGCCAGCAGTCTAGGGGATCGTAGTCAGCCCCAGCATTTT
11 . TRBJ1-4 TRBV19 . CASSEDEKLFF TGTGCCAGTAGTGAGGATGAAAAACTGTTTTTT
15 . TRBJ1-4 TRBV4-2 . CASSQVQATNEKLFF TGTGCCAGCAGCCAAGTGCAGGCAACTAATGAAAAACTGTTTTTT
14 . TRBJ2-5 TRBV7-9 once CASSLAKGVGTQYF TGTGCCAGCAGCTTAGCGAAGGGGGTGGGGACCCAGTACTTC
17 . TRBJ1-1 TRBV14 few CASSQDLGKLASTEAFF TGTGCCAGCAGCCAAGACTTGGGAAAGCTAGCGAGCACTGAAGCTTTCTTT
16 . TRBJ2-2 TRBV2 . CASILEREMRTGELFF .
14 TRBD1 TRBJ2-7 TRBV28 . CASFRQGRLYEQYF TGTGCCAGCTTTAGACAGGGGAGGCTCTACGAGCAGTACTTC
15 TRBD1 TRBJ2-3 TRBV2 . CASSVRDRGIDTQYF TGTGCCAGCAGTGTAAGGGACAGGGGAATAGATACGCAGTATTTT
18 TRBD2 TRBJ2-1 TRBV18 . CASSPFRAGGLAYNEQFF TGTGCCAGCTCACCTTTTCGAGCAGGGGGACTAGCATACAATGAGCAGTTCTTC
19 . TRBJ2-7 TRBV9 . CASSDLTTRGHLNPYEQYF TGTGCCAGCAGCGATCTAACTACGAGAGGACACCTCAATCCTTACGAGCAGTACTTC
15 . TRBJ1-1 TRBV2 . CASSPQGIMNTEAFF TGTGCCAGCAGTCCCCAGGGAATCATGAACACTGAAGCTTTCTTT
15 TRBD1 TRBJ1-1 TRBV7-2 . CASSPRQGRITEAFF TGTGCCAGCAGCCCCCGACAGGGTAGAATCACTGAAGCTTTCTTT
14 . TRBJ2-5 TRBV9 . CASSVDSFGETQYF TGTGCCAGCAGCGTAGATTCCTTCGGGGAGACCCAGTACTTC
14 . TRBJ2-7 TRBV20-1 . CSASHGRGYYEQYF TGCAGTGCTAGTCACGGAAGGGGTTACTACGAGCAGTACTTC
11 . TRBJ1-2 TRBV2 . CASTFFYGYTF TGTGCCAGCACTTTTTTCTATGGCTACACCTTC
15 TRBD1 TRBJ1-2 TRBV27 . CASSFGQGRQYGYTF TGTGCCAGCAGTTTTGGACAGGGTCGTCAGTATGGCTACACCTTC
15 TRBD1 TRBJ2-7 TRBV20-1 . CSASPRDRVTYEQYF TGCAGTGCTAGTCCTAGGGACAGGGTAACCTACGAGCAGTACTTC
18 . TRBJ1-1 TRBV5-1 . CASSLGGIPRQTNTEAFF TGCGCCAGCAGCTTGGGGGGCATCCCAAGACAGACGAACACTGAAGCTTTCTTT
15 TRBD1 TRBJ1-2 TRBV6-1 . CASSQGDRVDYGYTF TGTGCCAGCAGTCAAGGGGACAGGGTGGACTATGGCTACACCTTC
16 . TRBJ1-1 TRBV3-1/TRBV3-2 . CASSQEGWGGHTEAFF TGTGCCAGCAGCCAAGAGGGATGGGGAGGGCACACTGAAGCTTTCTTT
13 . TRBJ1-2 TRBV6-1 . CASSETAGAGYTF TGTGCCAGCAGTGAAACGGCAGGGGCCGGCTACACCTTC
15 TRBD1 TRBJ1-2 TRBV27 . CASSLKRGPHYGYTF TGTGCCAGCAGTTTAAAGAGGGGGCCTCACTATGGCTACACCTTC
13 TRBD1 TRBJ2-1 TRBV7-3 . CASSLDRGNEQFF TGTGCCAGCAGCCTGGACAGGGGGAATGAGCAGTTCTTC
18 . TRBJ1-1 TRBV5-1 few CASSLQYDDRRGHTEAFF TGCGCCAGCAGCCTACAATACGACGATCGGAGAGGGCACACTGAAGCTTTCTTT
18 . TRBJ2-2 TRBV5-1 . CASSSAGGGDTNTGELFF TGCGCCAGCAGCTCCGCCGGGGGAGGGGACACGAACACCGGGGAGCTGTTTTTT
17 TRBD2 TRBJ2-5 TRBV5-6 . CASSSRVASGTLETQYF TGTGCCAGCAGCTCCCGAGTGGCTAGCGGGACGCTGGAGACCCAGTACTTC
16 TRBD2 TRBJ2-3 TRBV4-2 . CASSQEGGGPVDTQYF TGTGCCAGCAGCCAAGAAGGCGGGGGGCCGGTAGATACGCAGTATTTT
15 TRBD2 TRBJ2-1 TRBV15 . CATSRGLALYNEQFF TGTGCCACCAGCAGAGGACTAGCCCTATACAATGAGCAGTTCTTC
13 . TRBJ2-3 TRBV15 . CATRTRGADTQYF TGTGCCACCAGGACTAGGGGTGCAGATACGCAGTATTTT
13 . TRBJ1-2 TRBV7-2 . CASSSAARGGYTF TGTGCCAGCAGCTCCGCAGCTCGCGGTGGCTACACCTTC
17 TRBD2 TRBJ2-3 TRBV3-1/TRBV3-2 . CASSPTLAGAFTDTQYF TGTGCCAGCAGCCCCACCTTAGCGGGGGCTTTCACAGATACGCAGTATTTT
15 TRBD2 TRBJ2-7 TRBV6-5 . CASSYRGRAVGEQYF TGTGCCAGCAGTTACCGCGGGAGGGCCGTTGGCGAGCAGTACTTC
16 . TRBJ2-5 TRBV14 . CASSQERGTVQETQYF TGTGCCAGCAGCCAAGAACGGGGGACAGTACAAGAGACCCAGTACTTC
18 TRBD1 TRBJ1-2 TRBV28 . CASSFPTGKGQREHGYTF TGTGCCAGCAGTTTTCCTACAGGGAAGGGACAGAGGGAACATGGCTACACCTTC
13 TRBD1 TRBJ1-5 TRBV7-8 . CASGGTGIQPQHF TGTGCCAGCGGAGGGACAGGGATTCAGCCCCAGCATTTT
15 . TRBJ1-6 TRBV10-3 . CATRRGGSYNSPLHF TGTGCCACCAGGAGGGGGGGTTCCTATAATTCACCCCTCCACTTT
19 TRBD2 TRBJ2-3 TRBV13 . CASSSFLAGGLTSTDTQYF TGTGCCAGCAGCTCCTTCCTAGCGGGGGGTCTCACTAGCACAGATACGCAGTATTTT
15 TRBD2 TRBJ2-1 TRBV20-1 . CSASSGGHSYNEQFF TGCAGTGCTAGTAGCGGGGGCCACTCCTACAATGAGCAGTTCTTC
15 TRBD2 TRBJ2-3 TRBV29-1 . CSVPVSGGATDTQYF TGCAGCGTCCCCGTTAGCGGGGGGGCCACAGATACGCAGTATTTT